This T cell receptor beta chain was sequenced during a study of Graves' ophthalmopathy and Graves' hyperthyroidism. CAS ≥3, NOSPECS ≥4, moderate-to-severe activity and duration under 3 months marked donors with ophthalmopathy. Isolation of PBMCs was performed using roughly 10 ml of fresh peripheral blood. RNA transcripts yielded amplified TCR beta CDR3 regions. An opening RT-PCR round employed HTBI primers and preceded a second-round multiplex PCR. MiXCR was run by TCRdb on the multiplex PCR reads, yielding one entry per CDR3 protein. The table lists 650,000 to 900,000 distinct CDR3 sequences, around 40% of them singletons. Material for sequencing was peripheral blood. This TCR came from an adult man with Graves' ophthalmopathy.

The CDR3 loop is CASSLTRGEKLFF. CDR3 nucleotide sequence: TGTGCCAGCAGCTTAACCCGCGGGGAAAAACTGTTTTTT. J is TRBJ1-4 and V is TRBV9; D unresolved. Trimming cost V 4 bases and J 8 bases, with 12 bases left between them. CDR1 and CDR2 (germline): SGDLS, YYNGEE. This CDR3 has 13 residues. Combining the CDR3 with reference TRBV9 and TRBJ1-4 gives the whole variable domain DSGVTQTPKHLITATGQRVTLRCSPRSGDLSVYWYQQSLDQGLQFLIQYYNGEERAKGNILERFSAQQFPDLHSELNLSSLELGDSALYFCASSLTRGEKLFFGSGTQLSVL.